This entry concerns a single T cell receptor (beta chain). TCRdb's table, derived via immunoSEQ multiplex PCR, lists solely in-frame clones and lacks some. The data hold some 120,000 clones, with 88% observed a single time. These data are taken from a study of control samples from healthy donors and cancer patients. Sequencing input: blood. The receptor comes from a woman in her seventies in good health.

The CDR3 region is CATSDPSAETQYF. CDR3 DNA: TGTGCCACCAGTGATCCCTCGGCCGAGACCCAGTACTTC. The V gene is TRBV24-1, the J gene TRBJ2-5; unclear D gene. This CDR3 has 13 amino acids. Trimming removed 3 bases at V and 5 bases at J, with 9 bases between. Germline V CDR1 and CDR2: KGHDR, SFDVKD.